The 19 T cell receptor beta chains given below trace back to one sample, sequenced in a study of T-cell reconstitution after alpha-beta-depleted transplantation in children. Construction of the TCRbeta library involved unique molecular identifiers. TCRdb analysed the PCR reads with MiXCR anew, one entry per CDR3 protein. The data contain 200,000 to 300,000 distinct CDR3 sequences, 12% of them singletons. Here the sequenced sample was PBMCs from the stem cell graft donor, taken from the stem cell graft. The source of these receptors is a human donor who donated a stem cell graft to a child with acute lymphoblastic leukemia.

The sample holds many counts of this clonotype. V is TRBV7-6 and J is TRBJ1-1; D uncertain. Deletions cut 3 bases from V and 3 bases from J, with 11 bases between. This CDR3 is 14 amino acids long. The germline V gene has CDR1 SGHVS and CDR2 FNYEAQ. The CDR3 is CASSLASGYTEAFF. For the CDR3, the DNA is TGTGCCAGCAGCTTGGCCAGTGGCTACACTGAAGCTTTCTTT. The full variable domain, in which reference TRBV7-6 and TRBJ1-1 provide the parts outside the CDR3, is GAGVSQSPRYKVTKRGQDVALRCDPISGHVSLYWYRQALGQGPEFLTYFNYEAQQDKSGLPNDRFSAERPEGSISTLTIQRTEQRDSAMYRCASSLASGYTEAFFGQGTRLTVV.

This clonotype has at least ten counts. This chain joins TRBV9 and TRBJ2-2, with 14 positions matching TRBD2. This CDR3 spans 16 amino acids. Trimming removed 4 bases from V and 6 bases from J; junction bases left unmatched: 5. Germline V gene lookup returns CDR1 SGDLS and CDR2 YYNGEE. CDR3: CASSPRLAGGPGELFF. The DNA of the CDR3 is TGTGCCAGCAGCCCTCGACTAGCGGGAGGGCCCGGGGAGCTGTTTTTT.

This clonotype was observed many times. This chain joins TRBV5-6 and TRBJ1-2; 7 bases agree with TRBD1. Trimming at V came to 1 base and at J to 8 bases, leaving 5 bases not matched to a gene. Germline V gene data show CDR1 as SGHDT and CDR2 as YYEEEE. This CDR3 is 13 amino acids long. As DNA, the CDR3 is TGTGCCAGCAGCTTGAAGGGGGCGGGCGGCTACACCTTC. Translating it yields CASSLKGAGGYTF. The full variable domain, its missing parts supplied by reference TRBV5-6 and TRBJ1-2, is DAGVTQSPTHLIKTRGQQVTLRCSPKSGHDTVSWYQQALGQGPQFIFQYYEEEERQRGNFPDRFSGHQFPNYSSELNVNALLLGDSALYLCASSLKGAGGYTFGSGTRLTVV.

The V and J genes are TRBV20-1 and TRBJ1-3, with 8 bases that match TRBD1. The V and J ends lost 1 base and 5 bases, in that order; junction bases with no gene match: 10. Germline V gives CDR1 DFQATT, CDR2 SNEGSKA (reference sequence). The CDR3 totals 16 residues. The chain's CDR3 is CSARGGDRTPRNTIYF. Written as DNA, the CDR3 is TGCAGTGCTAGAGGAGGGGACAGGACTCCTAGAAACACCATATATTTT.

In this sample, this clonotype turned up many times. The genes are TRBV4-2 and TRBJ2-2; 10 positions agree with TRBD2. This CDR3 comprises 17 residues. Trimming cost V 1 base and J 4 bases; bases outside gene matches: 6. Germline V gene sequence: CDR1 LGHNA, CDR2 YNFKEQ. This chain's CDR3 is CASSQGVAGGSTGELFF. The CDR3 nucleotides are TGTGCCAGCAGCCAAGGCGTAGCGGGGGGTTCCACCGGGGAGCTGTTTTTT.

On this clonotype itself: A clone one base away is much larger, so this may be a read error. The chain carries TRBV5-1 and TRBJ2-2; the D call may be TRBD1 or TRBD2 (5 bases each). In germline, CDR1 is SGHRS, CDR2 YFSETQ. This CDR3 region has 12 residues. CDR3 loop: CASSKVTGDLFF. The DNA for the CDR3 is TGCGCCAGTTCTAAGGTCACCGGGGACCTGTTTTTT.

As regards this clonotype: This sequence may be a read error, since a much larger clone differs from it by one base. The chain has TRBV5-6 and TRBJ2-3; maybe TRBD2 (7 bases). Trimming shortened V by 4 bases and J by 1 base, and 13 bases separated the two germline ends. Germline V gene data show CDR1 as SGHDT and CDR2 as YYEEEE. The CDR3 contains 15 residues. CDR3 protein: CASSHGGRGTDTQYF. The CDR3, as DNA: TGTGCCAGCAGCCACGGGGGGCGAGGCACAGATACGCAGTATTTT.

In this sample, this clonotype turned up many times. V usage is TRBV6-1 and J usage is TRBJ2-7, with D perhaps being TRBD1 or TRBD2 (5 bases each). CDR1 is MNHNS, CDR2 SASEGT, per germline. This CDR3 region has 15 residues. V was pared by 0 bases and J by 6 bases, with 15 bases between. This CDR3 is CASSEARGPRREQYF. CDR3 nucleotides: TGTGCCAGCAGTGAAGCGAGGGGACCCCGCCGCGAGCAGTACTTC.

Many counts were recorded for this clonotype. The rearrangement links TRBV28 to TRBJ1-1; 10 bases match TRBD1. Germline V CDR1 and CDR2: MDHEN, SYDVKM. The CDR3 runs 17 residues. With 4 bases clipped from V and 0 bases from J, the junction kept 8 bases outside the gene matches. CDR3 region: CASSSPGQGWLNTEAFF. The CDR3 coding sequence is TGTGCCAGCAGTTCTCCGGGACAGGGGTGGTTGAACACTGAAGCTTTCTTT. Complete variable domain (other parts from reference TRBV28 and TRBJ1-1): DVKVTQSSRYLVKRTGEKVFLECVQDMDHENMFWYRQDPGLGLRLIYFSYDVKMKEKGDIPEGYSVSREKKERFSLILESASTNQTSMYLCASSSPGQGWLNTEAFFGQGTRLTVV.

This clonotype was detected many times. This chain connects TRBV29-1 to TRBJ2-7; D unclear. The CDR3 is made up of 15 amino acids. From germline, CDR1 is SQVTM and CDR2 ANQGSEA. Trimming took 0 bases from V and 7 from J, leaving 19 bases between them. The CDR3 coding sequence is TGCAGCGTTGAAGACACTCTCGATACCTTACGGGAGCAGTACTTC. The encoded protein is CSVEDTLDTLREQYF.

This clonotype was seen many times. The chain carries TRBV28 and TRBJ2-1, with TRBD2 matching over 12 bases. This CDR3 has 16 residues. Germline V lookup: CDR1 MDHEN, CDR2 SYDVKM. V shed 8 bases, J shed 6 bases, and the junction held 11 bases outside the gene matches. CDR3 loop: CASRLAGELVPNEQFF. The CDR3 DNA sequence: TGTGCCAGCCGACTAGCGGGAGAACTTGTACCCAATGAGCAGTTCTTC.

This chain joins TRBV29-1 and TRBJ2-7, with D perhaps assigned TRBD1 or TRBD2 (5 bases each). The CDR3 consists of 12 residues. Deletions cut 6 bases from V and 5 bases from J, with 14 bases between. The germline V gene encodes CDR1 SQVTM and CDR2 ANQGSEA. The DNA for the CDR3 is TGCAGCGTAGTCCTCTGGGGACACGAGCAGTACTTC. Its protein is CSVVLWGHEQYF.

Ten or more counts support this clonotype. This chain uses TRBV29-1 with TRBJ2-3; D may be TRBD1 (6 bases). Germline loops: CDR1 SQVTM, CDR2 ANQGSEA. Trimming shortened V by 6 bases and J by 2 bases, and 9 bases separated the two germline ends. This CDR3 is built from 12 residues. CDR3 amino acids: CSVPGATDTQYF. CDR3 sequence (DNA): TGCAGCGTGCCAGGGGCCACAGATACGCAGTATTTT.

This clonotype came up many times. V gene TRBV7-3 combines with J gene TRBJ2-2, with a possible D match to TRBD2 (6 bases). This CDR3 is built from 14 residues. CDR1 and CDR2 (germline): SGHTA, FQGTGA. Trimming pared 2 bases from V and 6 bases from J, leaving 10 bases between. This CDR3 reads CASSLVGGSGELFF. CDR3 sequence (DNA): TGTGCCAGCAGCTTAGTTGGAGGGTCCGGGGAGCTGTTTTTT.

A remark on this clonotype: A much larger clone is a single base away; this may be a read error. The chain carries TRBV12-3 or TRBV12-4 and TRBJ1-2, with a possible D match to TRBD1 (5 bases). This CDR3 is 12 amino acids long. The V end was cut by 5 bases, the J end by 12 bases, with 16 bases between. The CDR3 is CASSIWQGGDTF. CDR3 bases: TGTGCCAGCAGTATATGGCAGGGAGGCGACACCTTC.

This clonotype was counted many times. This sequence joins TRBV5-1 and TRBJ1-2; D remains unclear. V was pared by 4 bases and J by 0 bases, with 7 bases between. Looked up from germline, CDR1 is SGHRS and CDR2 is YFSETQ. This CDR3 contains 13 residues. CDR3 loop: CASSGNSNYGYTF. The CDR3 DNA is TGCGCCAGCAGCGGCAACTCTAACTATGGCTACACCTTC.

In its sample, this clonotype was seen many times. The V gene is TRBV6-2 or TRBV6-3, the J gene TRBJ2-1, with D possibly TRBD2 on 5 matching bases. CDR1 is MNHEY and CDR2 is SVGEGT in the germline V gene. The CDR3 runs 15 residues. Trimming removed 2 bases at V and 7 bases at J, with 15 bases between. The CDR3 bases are TGTGCCAGCAGTTACCTCGAGGGCCCCTCGAATGAGCAGTTCTTC. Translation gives CASSYLEGPSNEQFF.

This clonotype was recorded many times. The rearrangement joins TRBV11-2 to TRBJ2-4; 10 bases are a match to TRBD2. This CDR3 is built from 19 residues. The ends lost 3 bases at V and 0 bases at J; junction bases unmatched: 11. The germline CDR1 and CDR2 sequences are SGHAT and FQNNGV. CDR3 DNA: TGTGCCAGCAGCTTCCGGGCTAGCGGGGGACTACTAGCCAAAAACATTCAGTACTTC. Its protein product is CASSFRASGGLLAKNIQYF.

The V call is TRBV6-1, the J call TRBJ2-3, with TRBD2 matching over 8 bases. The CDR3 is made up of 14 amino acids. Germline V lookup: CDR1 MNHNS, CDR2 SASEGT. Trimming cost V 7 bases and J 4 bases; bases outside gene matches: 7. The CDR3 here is CASTLAGNPDTQYF. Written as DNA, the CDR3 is TGTGCCAGCACCTTAGCGGGAAACCCAGATACGCAGTATTTT.